This TCR beta chain originates from a study of cytomegalovirus exposure and HLA in healthy donors. The CDR3 length is 15 residues. Germline V gives CDR1 SGHKS, CDR2 YYEKEE (reference sequence). Deletions cut 0 bases from V and 7 bases from J, with 14 bases between. A multiplex PCR was run with 60 Vbeta primers and 13 Jbeta primers. Sequencing was performed with immunoSEQ multiplex PCR; in TCRdb, only in-frame clones are kept and a portion is missing. The sample yields 200,000 to 250,000 clones, about 80% seen once. The sequenced material came from PBMCs. This TCR was recovered from a man between 18 and 29 years old in good health and CMV-seronegative. This chain connects TRBV5-5 to TRBJ2-4, with a weak D call TRBD2 (6 bases). The CDR3 DNA reads as TGTGCCAGCAGCTTGGCTGGGGGACTTGTGAACATTCAGTACTTC. It yields the protein CASSLAGGLVNIQYF.